The entry below describes one T cell receptor beta chain. Its antigen is still unknown. This entry comes from a study of cytomegalovirus exposure and HLA in healthy donors. Findings of the study overall: Earlier findings revealed that most TCR beta V segments proved productive either about 87% or about 30% of the time. When presence/absence was analysed, sequencing depth was taken to be roughly uniform across donors.

13 Jbeta primers and 60 Vbeta primers were used for the PCR. Original data processing: Unique TCR beta chains totaled roughly 80 million in a later count, with around 10 million of them shared. Clones were read by immunoSEQ multiplex PCR, and TCRdb kept only the in-frame ones, dropping some. Clone size and V and J calls were adopted from that table, with D and trimming inferred from the DNA. The data contain about 160,000 clones, roughly 80% of them singletons. The CDR3 is made up of 16 amino acids. V was pared by 4 bases and J by 3 bases, with 8 bases of the junction left unmatched. Germline lookup yields CDR1 SNHLY and CDR2 FYNNEI.

V gene TRBV2 combines with J gene TRBJ1-1, with TRBD1 matching 10 bases. Sequencing was carried out using PBMCs. This clonotype was obtained from a man between 45 and 60 years old in good health and CMV-seropositive. The CDR3 is CASSGMGQGSDTEAFF. CDR3 nucleotide sequence: TGTGCCAGCAGTGGAATGGGACAGGGGAGTGACACTGAAGCTTTCTTT. Together with reference TRBV2 and TRBJ1-1, the CDR3 gives the full variable domain: EPEVTQTPSHQVTQMGQEVILRCVPISNHLYFYWYRQILGQKVEFLVSFYNNEISEKSEIFDDQFSVERPDGSNFTLKIRSTKLEDSAMYFCASSGMGQGSDTEAFFGQGTRLTVV.